This TCR beta chain was found in a study of cytomegalovirus exposure and HLA in healthy donors. Study outcomes and limitations: Follow-up analysis later connected one missense variant in DCLRE1C with trimming of TCR beta V- and J-genes. Cytomegalovirus-associated TCR beta chains were listed, numbering some 170. In an earlier analysis, productive rearrangement rates for most beta V segments clustered near 90% or 30%.

The V gene lost 4 bases and the J gene lost 3 bases, with 9 bases spanning the gap. CDR1 and CDR2 from the germline V gene are SGHDN and FVKESK. There are 13 residues in the CDR3. Note on this clone: Its antigen is still unknown.

Primers: 60 Vbeta forward and 13 Jbeta reverse. Only in-frame clones appear in the TCRdb table, and some are missing; sequencing was by immunoSEQ multiplex PCR. Altogether about 220,000 clones are present, more than 65% being singletons, with the ten largest covering 1.8%. The source material was PBMCs. The origin of this receptor is a woman in her 30s in good health and CMV-seronegative. V gene TRBV14 combines with J gene TRBJ1-2; D is unresolved. The CDR3 region has the DNA TGTGCCAGCAGCCCCGAAGAGTACTATGGCTACACCTTC. Its protein product is CASSPEEYYGYTF.